Detailed here is one T cell receptor beta chain. Its target is not known. Germline V gene data show CDR1 as ENHRY and CDR2 as SYGVKD. Trimming removed 4 bases from V and 2 bases from J, with 11 bases in between. The CDR3 contains 14 residues. This specimen belongs to a study of T cells in Graves' hyperthyroidism and ophthalmopathy. Broader study findings: In validation, the model predicted ophthalmopathy. These predictions came a median about 6.5 months before onset.

It was RNA transcripts that yielded the amplified TCR beta CDR3 regions. When the TCR CDR3 underwent first-round RT-PCR, the HTBI primer set was used. MiXCR was run by TCRdb on the multiplex PCR reads, yielding one entry per CDR3 protein. Among around 700,000 distinct CDR3 sequences listed, around a sixth were seen once. The V gene is TRBV10-3, the J gene TRBJ1-1; D is uncertain. The TCR sequence derives from a woman in her fifties or sixties with Graves' hyperthyroidism that later progressed to Graves' ophthalmopathy. Sequenced input: blood. DNA of the CDR3: TGTGCCATCAGTGTGACGGATATAAACACTGAAGCTTTCTTT. Translation gives CAISVTDINTEAFF.